This TCR beta chain was obtained from a study of T-cell reconstitution after alpha-beta-depleted transplantation in children. This CDR3 is 14 amino acids long. CDR1 is DFQATT and CDR2 is SNEGSKA in the germline V gene (reference sequence). The junction had 8 bases not matched to a gene; V was cut back by 6 bases and J by 2 bases. Unique molecular identifiers were incorporated into the prepared TCRbeta library. TCRdb recomputed calls from the PCR reads with MiXCR, one row per CDR3 protein. The data hold around 480,000 distinct CDR3 sequences, with less than 35% observed a single time. V gene TRBV20-1 combines with J gene TRBJ2-3, with 7 bases that match TRBD2. This TCR was recovered from a human donor who donated a stem cell graft to a child with aplastic anemia. The sequencing used PBMCs from the stem cell graft donor, collected from the stem cell graft. The CDR3 reads CSAPGRVFTDTQYF. CDR3 DNA sequence: TGCAGTGCGCCGGGGAGGGTTTTCACAGATACGCAGTATTTT.